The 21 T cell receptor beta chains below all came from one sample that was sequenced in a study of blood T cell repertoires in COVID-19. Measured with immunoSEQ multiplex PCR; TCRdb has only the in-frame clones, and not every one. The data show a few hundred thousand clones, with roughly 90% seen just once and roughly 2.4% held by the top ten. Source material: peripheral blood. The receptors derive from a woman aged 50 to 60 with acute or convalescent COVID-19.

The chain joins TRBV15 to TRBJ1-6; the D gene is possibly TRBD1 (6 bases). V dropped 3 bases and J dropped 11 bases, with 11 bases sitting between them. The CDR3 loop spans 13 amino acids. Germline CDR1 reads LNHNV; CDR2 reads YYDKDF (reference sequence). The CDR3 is CATSSSQGTPLHF. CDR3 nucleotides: TGTGCCACCAGCAGTTCCCAGGGGACACCCCTCCACTTT.

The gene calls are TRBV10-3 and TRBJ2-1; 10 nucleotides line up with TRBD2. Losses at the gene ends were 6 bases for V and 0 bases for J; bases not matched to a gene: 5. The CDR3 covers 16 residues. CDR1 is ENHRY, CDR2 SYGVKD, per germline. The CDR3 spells CAIRAASGSSYNEQFF. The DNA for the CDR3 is TGTGCCATCAGGGCCGCTAGCGGGAGCTCCTACAATGAGCAGTTCTTC.

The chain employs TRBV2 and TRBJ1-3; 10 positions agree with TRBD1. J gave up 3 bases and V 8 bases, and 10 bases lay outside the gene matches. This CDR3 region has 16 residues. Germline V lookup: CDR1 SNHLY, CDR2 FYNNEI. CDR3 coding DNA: TGTGCCAGCTGGGACAGGGGAGGGCCTTATGGAAACACCATATATTTT. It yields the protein CASWDRGGPYGNTIYF.

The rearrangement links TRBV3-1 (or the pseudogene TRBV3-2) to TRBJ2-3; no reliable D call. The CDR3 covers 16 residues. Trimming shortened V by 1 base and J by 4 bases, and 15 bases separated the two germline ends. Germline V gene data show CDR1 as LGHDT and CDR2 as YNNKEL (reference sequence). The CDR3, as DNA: TGTGCCAGCAGCCAAGTAAGCTATAAGATGGCAGATACGCAGTATTTT. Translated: CASSQVSYKMADTQYF.

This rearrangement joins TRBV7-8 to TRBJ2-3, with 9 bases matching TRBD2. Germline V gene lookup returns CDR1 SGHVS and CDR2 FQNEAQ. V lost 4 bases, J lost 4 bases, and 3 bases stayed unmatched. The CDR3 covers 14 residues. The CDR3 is CASSSSGIADTQYF. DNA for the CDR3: TGTGCCAGCAGCTCTAGCGGGATCGCAGATACGCAGTATTTT. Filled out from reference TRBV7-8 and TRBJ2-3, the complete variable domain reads GAGVSQSPRYKVAKRGQDVALRCDPISGHVSLFWYQQALGQGPEFLTYFQNEAQLDKSGLPSDRFFAERPEGSVSTLKIQRTQQEDSAVYLCASSSSGIADTQYFGPGTRLTVL.

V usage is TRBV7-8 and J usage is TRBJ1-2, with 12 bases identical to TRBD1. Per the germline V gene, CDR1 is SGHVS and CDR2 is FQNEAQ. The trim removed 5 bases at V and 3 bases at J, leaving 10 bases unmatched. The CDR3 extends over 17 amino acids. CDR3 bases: TGTGCCAGCAGCAAAAGTCCCCGGGACAGGGGGCACTATGGCTACACCTTC. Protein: CASSKSPRDRGHYGYTF.

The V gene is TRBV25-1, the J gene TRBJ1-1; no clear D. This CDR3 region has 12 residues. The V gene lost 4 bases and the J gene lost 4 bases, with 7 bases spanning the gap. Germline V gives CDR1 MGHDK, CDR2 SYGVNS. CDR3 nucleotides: TGTGCCAGCAGTGTGGGGAGCACTGAAGCTTTCTTT. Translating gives CASSVGSTEAFF.

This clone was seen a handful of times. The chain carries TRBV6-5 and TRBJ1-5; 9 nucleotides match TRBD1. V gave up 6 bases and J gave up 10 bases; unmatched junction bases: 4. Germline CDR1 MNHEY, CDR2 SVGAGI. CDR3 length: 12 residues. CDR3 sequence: CASSGQGPPQHF. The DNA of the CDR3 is TGTGCCAGCAGCGGACAGGGGCCACCCCAGCATTTT.

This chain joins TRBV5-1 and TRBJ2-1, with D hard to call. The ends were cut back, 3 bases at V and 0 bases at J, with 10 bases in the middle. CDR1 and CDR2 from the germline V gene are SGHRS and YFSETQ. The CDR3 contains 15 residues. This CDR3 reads CASSSADFSYNEQFF. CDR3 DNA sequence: TGCGCCAGCAGCTCCGCGGATTTCTCCTACAATGAGCAGTTCTTC.

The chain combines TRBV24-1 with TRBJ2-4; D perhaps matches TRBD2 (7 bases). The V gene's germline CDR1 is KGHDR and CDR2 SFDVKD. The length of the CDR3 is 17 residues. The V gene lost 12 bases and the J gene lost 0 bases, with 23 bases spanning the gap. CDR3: CAPRVRGGTLAKNIQYF. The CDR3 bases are TGTGCCCCTAGGGTCAGGGGAGGGACTTTAGCCAAAAACATTCAGTACTTC.

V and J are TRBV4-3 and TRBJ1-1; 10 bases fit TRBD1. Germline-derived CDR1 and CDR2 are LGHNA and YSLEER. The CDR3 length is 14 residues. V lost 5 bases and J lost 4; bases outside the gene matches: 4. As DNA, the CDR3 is TGCGCCAGCAGCGGACAGGGGGGCAGCACTGAAGCTTTCTTT. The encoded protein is CASSGQGGSTEAFF.

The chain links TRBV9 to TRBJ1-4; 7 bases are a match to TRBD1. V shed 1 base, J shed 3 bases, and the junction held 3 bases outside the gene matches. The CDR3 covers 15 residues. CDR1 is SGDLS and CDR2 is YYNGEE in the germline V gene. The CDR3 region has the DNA TGTGCCAGCAGCGTAATAGGGGGCTCTAATGAAAAACTGTTTTTT. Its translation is CASSVIGGSNEKLFF.

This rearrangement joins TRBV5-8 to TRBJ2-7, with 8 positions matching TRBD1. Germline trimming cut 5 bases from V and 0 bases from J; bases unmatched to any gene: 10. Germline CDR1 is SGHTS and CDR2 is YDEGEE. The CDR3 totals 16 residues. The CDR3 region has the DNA TGTGCCAGCAGTTACCACAGGGGGGACCGCTCCTACGAGCAGTACTTC. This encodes CASSYHRGDRSYEQYF.

The CDR3 loop is CASSPHRGSTEAFF. CDR3 DNA: TGTGCCAGCAGTCCTCACAGGGGTAGTACTGAAGCTTTCTTT. The chain uses TRBV27 and TRBJ1-1; 7 nucleotides match TRBD1. The CDR3 covers 14 residues. Unmatched junction bases numbered 8, after V lost 5 bases and J lost 5 bases. Germline values: CDR1 MNHEY, CDR2 SMNVEV (reference sequence).

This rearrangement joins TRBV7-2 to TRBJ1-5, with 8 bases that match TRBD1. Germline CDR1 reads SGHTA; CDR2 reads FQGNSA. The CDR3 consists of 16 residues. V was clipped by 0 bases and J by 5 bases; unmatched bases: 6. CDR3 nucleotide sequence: TGTGCCAGCAGCTTAGCTGGGACAGGATGGGATCAGCCCCAGCATTTT. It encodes CASSLAGTGWDQPQHF.

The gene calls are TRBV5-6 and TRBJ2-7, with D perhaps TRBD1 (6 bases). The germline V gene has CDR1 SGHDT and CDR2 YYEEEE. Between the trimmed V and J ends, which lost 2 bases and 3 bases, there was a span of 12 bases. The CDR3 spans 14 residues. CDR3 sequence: CASSFAGTSYEQYF. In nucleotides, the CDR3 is TGTGCCAGCAGCTTTGCCGGGACAAGCTACGAGCAGTACTTC.

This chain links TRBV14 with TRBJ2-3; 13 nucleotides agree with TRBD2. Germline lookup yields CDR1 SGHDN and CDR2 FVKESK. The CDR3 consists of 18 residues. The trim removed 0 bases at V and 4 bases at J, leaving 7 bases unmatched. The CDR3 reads CASSQETSGRAYSDTQYF. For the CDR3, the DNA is TGTGCCAGCAGCCAAGAAACTAGCGGGAGGGCCTATTCAGATACGCAGTATTTT.

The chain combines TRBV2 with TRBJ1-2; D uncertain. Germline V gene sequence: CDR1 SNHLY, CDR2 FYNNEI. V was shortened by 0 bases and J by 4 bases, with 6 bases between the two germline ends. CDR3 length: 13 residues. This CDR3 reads CASSEARIYGYTF. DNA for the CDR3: TGTGCCAGCAGTGAAGCCAGAATCTATGGCTACACCTTC. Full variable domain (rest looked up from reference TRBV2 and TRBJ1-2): EPEVTQTPSHQVTQMGQEVILRCVPISNHLYFYWYRQILGQKVEFLVSFYNNEISEKSEIFDDQFSVERPDGSNFTLKIRSTKLEDSAMYFCASSEARIYGYTFGSGTRLTVV.

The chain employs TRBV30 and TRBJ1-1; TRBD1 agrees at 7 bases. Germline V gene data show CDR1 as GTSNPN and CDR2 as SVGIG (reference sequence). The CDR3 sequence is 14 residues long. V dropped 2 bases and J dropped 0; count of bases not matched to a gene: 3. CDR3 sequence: CAWSRDSLNTEAFF. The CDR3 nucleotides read TGTGCCTGGAGTCGGGACAGCCTGAACACTGAAGCTTTCTTT.

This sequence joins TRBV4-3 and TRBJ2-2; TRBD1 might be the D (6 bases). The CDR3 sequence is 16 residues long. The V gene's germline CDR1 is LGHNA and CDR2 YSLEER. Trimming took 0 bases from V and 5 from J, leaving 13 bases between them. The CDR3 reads CASSQEGRGGTGELFF. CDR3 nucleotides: TGCGCCAGCAGCCAAGAGGGAAGAGGGGGTACCGGGGAGCTGTTTTTT.

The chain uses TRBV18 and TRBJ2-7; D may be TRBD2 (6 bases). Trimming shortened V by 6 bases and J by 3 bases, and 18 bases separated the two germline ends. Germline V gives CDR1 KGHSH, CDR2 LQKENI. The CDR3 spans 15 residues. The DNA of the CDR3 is TGTGCCAGCTCCCCTCTCGGAGGGGTCCGCTACGAGCAGTACTTC. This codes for CASSPLGGVRYEQYF.